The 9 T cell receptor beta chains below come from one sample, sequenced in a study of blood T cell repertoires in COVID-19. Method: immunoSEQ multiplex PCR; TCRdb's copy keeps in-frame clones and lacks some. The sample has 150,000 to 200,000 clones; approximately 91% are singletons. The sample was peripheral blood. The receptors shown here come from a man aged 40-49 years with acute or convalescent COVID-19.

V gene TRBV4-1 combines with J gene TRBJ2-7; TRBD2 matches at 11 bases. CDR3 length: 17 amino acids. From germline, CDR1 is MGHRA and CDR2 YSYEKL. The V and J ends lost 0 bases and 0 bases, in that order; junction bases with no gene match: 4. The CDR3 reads CASSQDLAGGSSYEQYF. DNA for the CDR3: TGCGCCAGCAGCCAAGATCTAGCGGGGGGTAGCTCCTACGAGCAGTACTTC.

The CDR3: CAWSLAETYNEQFF. CDR3 nucleotides: TGTGCCTGGAGTCTAGCGGAGACGTACAATGAGCAGTTCTTC. The chain carries TRBV30 and TRBJ2-1; 7 nucleotides align to TRBD2. The CDR3 consists of 14 residues. Per the germline V gene, CDR1 is GTSNPN and CDR2 is SVGIG (reference sequence). V lost 2 bases to trimming and J lost 4 bases; unmatched junction nucleotides: 5.

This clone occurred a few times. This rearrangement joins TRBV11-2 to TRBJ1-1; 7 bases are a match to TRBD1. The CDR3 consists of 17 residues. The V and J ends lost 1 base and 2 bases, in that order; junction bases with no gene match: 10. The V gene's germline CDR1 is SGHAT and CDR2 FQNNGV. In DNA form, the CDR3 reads TGTGCCAGCAGCTTAGTGGGTTTGGGACAGTTAAACACTGAAGCTTTCTTT. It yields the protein CASSLVGLGQLNTEAFF.

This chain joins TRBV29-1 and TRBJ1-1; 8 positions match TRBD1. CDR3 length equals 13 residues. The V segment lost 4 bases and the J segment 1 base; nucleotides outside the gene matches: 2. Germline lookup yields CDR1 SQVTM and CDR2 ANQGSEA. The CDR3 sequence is CSVGTGRNTEAFF. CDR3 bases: TGCAGCGTTGGGACAGGGAGGAACACTGAAGCTTTCTTT.

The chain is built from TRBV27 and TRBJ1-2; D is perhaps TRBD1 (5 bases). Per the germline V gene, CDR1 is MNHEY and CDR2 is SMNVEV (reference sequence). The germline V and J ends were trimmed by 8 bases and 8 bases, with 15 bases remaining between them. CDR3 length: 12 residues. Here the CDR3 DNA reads TGTGCCAGCTCCGACAGCCTTTGGGGCTACACCTTC. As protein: CASSDSLWGYTF.

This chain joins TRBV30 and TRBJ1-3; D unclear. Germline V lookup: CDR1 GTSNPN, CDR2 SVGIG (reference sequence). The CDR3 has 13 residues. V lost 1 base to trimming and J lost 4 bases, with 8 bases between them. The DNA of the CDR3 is TGTGCCTGGAGTGGGACTTTGGGAAACACCATATATTTT. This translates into CAWSGTLGNTIYF.

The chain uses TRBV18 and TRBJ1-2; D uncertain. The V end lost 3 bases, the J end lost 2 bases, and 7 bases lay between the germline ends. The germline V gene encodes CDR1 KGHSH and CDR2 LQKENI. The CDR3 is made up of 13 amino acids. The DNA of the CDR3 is TGTGCCAGCTCACCGGCGGAGAACTATGGCTACACCTTC. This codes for CASSPAENYGYTF.

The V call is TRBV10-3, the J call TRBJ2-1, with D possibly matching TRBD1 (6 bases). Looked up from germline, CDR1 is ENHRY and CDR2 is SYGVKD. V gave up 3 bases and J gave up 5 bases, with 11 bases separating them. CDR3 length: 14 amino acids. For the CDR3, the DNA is TGTGCCATCAGTGAAGGAACAGGGAACAATGAGCAGTTCTTC. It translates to CAISEGTGNNEQFF.

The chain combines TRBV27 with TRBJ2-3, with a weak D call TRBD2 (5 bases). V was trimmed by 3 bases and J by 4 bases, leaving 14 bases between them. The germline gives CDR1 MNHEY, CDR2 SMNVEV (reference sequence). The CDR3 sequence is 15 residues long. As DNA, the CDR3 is TGTGCCAGCAGTTTCGTGGGAGCCGGACCAGATACGCAGTATTTT. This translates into CASSFVGAGPDTQYF.